This T cell receptor beta chain was identified in a study of cytomegalovirus exposure and HLA in healthy donors. Study-level findings and limits: By a later analysis, the bulk of CMV-associated TCR beta chains appeared HLA-restricted.

Trimming removed 9 bases from V and 6 bases from J; junction bases left unmatched: 11. The germline CDR1 and CDR2 sequences are SGHTA and FQGNSA. This CDR3 region has 14 residues. In the case of this clone: Its antigen remains unidentified.

The PCR employed 60 Vbeta primers together with 13 Jbeta primers. Clones were sequenced by immunoSEQ multiplex PCR, and TCRdb holds only the in-frame ones, with some missing. In the table there are about 110,000 clones, about 86% of which are singletons. The sequenced sample consisted of PBMCs. This clonotype was obtained from a woman aged 25 to 39 in good health and CMV-seronegative. This chain connects TRBV7-2 to TRBJ2-7; 10 nucleotides align to TRBD2. CDR3 protein: CASTTGTSVAEQYF. In DNA, the CDR3 is TGTGCCAGTACCACCGGGACTAGCGTTGCCGAGCAGTACTTC.